These 25 T cell receptor beta chains were all obtained from the same sample, sequenced in a study of blood T cell repertoires in COVID-19. Clones were sequenced by immunoSEQ multiplex PCR, and TCRdb holds only the in-frame ones, with some missing. The repertoire holds about 150,000 clones, with more than 75% as singletons. What was sequenced was peripheral blood. All receptors come from a man in his 70s with acute or convalescent COVID-19.

The rearrangement uses TRBV7-2 and TRBJ2-7; D might be TRBD1 (6 bases). Germline assignment: CDR1 SGHTA and CDR2 FQGNSA. V lost 5 bases to trimming and J lost 3 bases, with 14 bases between them. This CDR3 is built from 14 residues. CDR3 in DNA: TGTGCCAGCAGCCCCCGGACACAGGGCTACGAGCAGTACTTC. It yields the protein CASSPRTQGYEQYF.

The genes are TRBV15 and TRBJ2-1; 8 bases are shared with TRBD1. From germline, CDR1 is LNHNV and CDR2 YYDKDF (reference sequence). The CDR3 has 16 residues. Trimming took 0 bases from V and 7 from J; bases not matched to a gene: 8. CDR3 protein: CATSRDGTGGRNEQFF. As DNA, the CDR3 is TGTGCCACCAGCAGAGACGGAACAGGGGGGAGAAATGAGCAGTTCTTC.

The rearrangement links TRBV6-5 to TRBJ1-2; no reliable D call. Germline CDR1 is MNHEY and CDR2 is SVGAGI. The CDR3 covers 10 residues. V lost 6 bases to trimming and J lost 5 bases, with 4 bases between them. CDR3 in amino acids: CASSQYGYTF. The CDR3 nucleotides are TGTGCCAGCAGCCAGTATGGCTACACCTTC.

This chain connects TRBV7-9 to TRBJ2-5; D not certain. The CDR3 covers 12 residues. The germline gives CDR1 SEHNR, CDR2 FQNEAQ (reference sequence). The V end lost 2 bases, the J end lost 3 bases, and 4 bases lay between the germline ends. The CDR3 nucleotides are TGTGCCAGCAGCTTAACTGAAGAGACCCAGTACTTC. This translates into CASSLTEETQYF.

The rearrangement joins TRBV7-8 to TRBJ2-1, with 12 bases lining up with TRBD1. The junction had 10 bases not matched to a gene; V was cut back by 5 bases and J by 8 bases. The CDR3 spans 16 residues. From germline, CDR1 is SGHVS and CDR2 FQNEAQ. Here the CDR3 reads CASSTRGTGGLYEQFF. As DNA, the CDR3 is TGTGCCAGCAGCACAAGAGGGACAGGGGGCTTATATGAGCAGTTCTTC.

The chain uses TRBV28 and TRBJ1-6; 10 bases map to TRBD1. Germline-derived CDR1 and CDR2 are MDHEN and SYDVKM. With 6 bases clipped from V and 1 base from J, the junction kept 3 bases outside the gene matches. The CDR3 runs 16 residues. In nucleotides, the CDR3 is TGTGCCAGCAGGACAGGGGGCGGTTCCTATAATTCACCCCTCCACTTT. Its protein is CASRTGGGSYNSPLHF.

The chain joins TRBV10-1 to TRBJ2-7; TRBD2 agrees at 10 bases. The length of the CDR3 is 14 residues. V lost 2 bases to trimming and J lost 2 bases; unmatched junction nucleotides: 0. Germline V gene sequence: CDR1 WNHNN, CDR2 SYGVQD (reference sequence). CDR3 sequence reads: CASSETSGTYEQYF. Written as DNA, the CDR3 is TGCGCCAGCAGTGAGACTAGCGGGACCTACGAGCAGTACTTC.

The chain carries TRBV10-3 and TRBJ1-2; possibly TRBD1 for D (6 bases). Trimming stripped 3 bases from V and 13 bases from J, with 24 bases between. There are 15 residues in the CDR3. CDR1 is ENHRY, CDR2 SYGVKD, per germline. CDR3 coding DNA: TGTGCCATCAGTGAACAGCTGGACAGTAGTAGTAGGTGCACCTTC. Translated, it gives CAISEQLDSSSRCTF.

This sequence joins TRBV2 and TRBJ2-5, with D maybe TRBD1 (6 bases). Germline assignment: CDR1 SNHLY and CDR2 FYNNEI. Trimming took 4 bases from V and 5 from J, leaving 14 bases between them. CDR3 length: 14 residues. The CDR3 loop reads CASSAGTSYETQYF. CDR3 bases: TGTGCCAGCAGTGCCGGGACAAGCTATGAGACCCAGTACTTC.

CDR3 residues: CASRPIQGPRQPQHF. The CDR3 coding sequence is TGTGCCAGCAGGCCGATACAGGGCCCCAGGCAGCCCCAGCATTTT. The genes are TRBV6-6 and TRBJ1-5; weak D call: TRBD1 (6 bases). The CDR3 has 15 amino acids. V lost 6 bases and J lost 7, with 19 bases in between. CDR1 MNHNY and CDR2 SVGAGI come from the germline V gene (reference sequence).

The table lists this clone with a few counts. This chain joins TRBV6-5 and TRBJ2-7; possibly TRBD1 for D (6 bases). V shed 8 bases and J shed 5 bases, with 19 bases lying between them. Germline values: CDR1 MNHEY, CDR2 SVGAGI. The CDR3 consists of 14 residues. CDR3 nucleotide sequence: TGTGCCAGCGGGTACGCGGACAGTCGGAACGAGCAGTACTTC. Translating it yields CASGYADSRNEQYF.

This chain links TRBV5-1 with TRBJ1-4; TRBD1 matches 9 bases. V shed 4 bases and J 6 bases; nucleotides not matched to a gene: 7. Per the germline V gene, CDR1 is SGHRS and CDR2 is YFSETQ. This CDR3 contains 15 residues. The CDR3 DNA is TGCGCCAGCAGCCTGGAAGGGACAGGGTATGAAAAACTGTTTTTT. Translation: CASSLEGTGYEKLFF.

A few counts support this clone. This chain connects TRBV7-9 to TRBJ1-6, with a possible D match to TRBD1 (5 bases). CDR3 length equals 14 residues. The germline V gene encodes CDR1 SEHNR and CDR2 FQNEAQ (reference sequence). V lost 4 bases and J lost 10, with 14 bases in between. CDR3 DNA: TGTGCCAGCAGCTCAGGGTCCGAACGCTCACCCCTCCACTTT. Translation gives CASSSGSERSPLHF.

This chain joins TRBV7-3 and TRBJ2-1; 10 bases are shared with TRBD1. V shed 4 bases, J shed 5 bases, and the junction held 11 bases outside the gene matches. Germline CDR1 SGHTA, CDR2 FQGTGA. This CDR3 comprises 17 residues. The CDR3, as DNA: TGTGCCAGCAGCTATGGTATCGGGACAGGGGCCAACAATGAGCAGTTCTTC. This gives the protein CASSYGIGTGANNEQFF.

This chain connects TRBV7-8 to TRBJ2-5, with D unclear. Germline lookup yields CDR1 SGHVS and CDR2 FQNEAQ. This CDR3 region has 16 residues. V was shortened by 1 base and J by 4 bases, with 16 bases between the two germline ends. The CDR3 reads CASSLEVLGVSETQYF. In DNA form, the CDR3 reads TGTGCCAGCAGCTTAGAGGTCCTAGGAGTATCAGAGACCCAGTACTTC.

The chain employs TRBV6-4 and TRBJ1-3, with D unclear. V lost 2 bases and J 4 bases, leaving 12 bases between the germline ends. Germline-derived CDR1 and CDR2 are MRHNA and SNTAGT. This CDR3 comprises 15 residues. The CDR3 sequence: CASSDVCVTGNTIYF. CDR3 nucleotides: TGTGCCAGCAGTGACGTATGCGTTACCGGAAACACCATATATTTT.

This sequence joins TRBV3-1 (or the pseudogene TRBV3-2) and TRBJ2-3; 13 bases align to TRBD2. Per the germline V gene, CDR1 is LGHDT and CDR2 is YNNKEL (reference sequence). This CDR3 region has 17 residues. J was trimmed by 3 bases and V by 5 bases; bases with no gene match: 8. CDR3 nucleotides: TGTGCCAGCAGCTCCCGGACTAGCGGGGGACTTACAGATACGCAGTATTTT. Residues: CASSSRTSGGLTDTQYF.

This chain's CDR3 is CASSNWDSTYEQYF. The CDR3 DNA is TGTGCCAGCAGTAACTGGGACAGCACCTACGAGCAGTACTTC. This rearrangement joins TRBV6-5 to TRBJ2-7; TRBD1 matches at 7 bases. J lost 2 bases, V lost 5 bases, and 6 bases had no gene match. The CDR3 totals 14 residues. Germline V gives CDR1 MNHEY, CDR2 SVGAGI.

The J gene is TRBJ2-3, the V gene TRBV2; D perhaps matches TRBD2 (6 bases). The length of the CDR3 is 13 residues. The V gene lost 6 bases and the J gene lost 3 bases, with 10 bases spanning the gap. Germline values: CDR1 SNHLY, CDR2 FYNNEI. CDR3 coding DNA: TGTGCCAGCAGCGCGGGAAGTACAGATACGCAGTATTTT. This gives the protein CASSAGSTDTQYF.

V gene TRBV12-3 or TRBV12-4 combines with J gene TRBJ1-5; TRBD1 matches 7 bases. The V and J ends lost 6 bases and 7 bases, in that order; junction bases with no gene match: 6. This CDR3 is built from 13 residues. The CDR3 is CASRPGGSQPQHF. The CDR3 region has the DNA TGTGCCAGCAGACCAGGGGGTTCACAGCCCCAGCATTTT.

This sequence joins TRBV7-3 and TRBJ2-7; 13 nucleotides agree with TRBD2. CDR3 size: 15 residues. Germline V gene lookup returns CDR1 SGHTA and CDR2 FQGTGA. The J segment lost 0 bases and the V segment lost 5 bases, leaving 1 base of the junction unmatched. CDR3 bases: TGTGCCAGCAGCAGACTAGCGGGAGGCTCCTACGAGCAGTACTTC. Its translation is CASSRLAGGSYEQYF. Filled out from reference TRBV7-3 and TRBJ2-7, the complete variable domain reads GAGVSQTPSNKVTEKGKYVELRCDPISGHTALYWYRQSLGQGPEFLIYFQGTGAADDSGLPNDRFFAVRPEGSVSTLKIQRTERGDSAVYLCASSRLAGGSYEQYFGPGTRLTVT.

The V and J genes are TRBV2 and TRBJ1-4; D ambiguous. Germline lookup yields CDR1 SNHLY and CDR2 FYNNEI. V shed 3 bases and J shed 3 bases, with 8 bases lying between them. The CDR3 sequence is 14 residues long. The CDR3 loop reads CASSDRRANEKLFF. DNA for the CDR3: TGTGCCAGCAGTGACAGGAGGGCTAATGAAAAACTGTTTTTT.

The V gene is TRBV3-1 (or the pseudogene TRBV3-2), the J gene TRBJ1-1; no clear D. This CDR3 is 14 amino acids long. Trimming left V 1 base short and J 0 bases short, with 6 bases between. Germline loops: CDR1 LGHDT, CDR2 YNNKEL (reference sequence). CDR3 DNA sequence: TGTGCCAGCAGCCAAGTCTATATGAACACTGAAGCTTTCTTT. Translation gives CASSQVYMNTEAFF.

The V gene is TRBV12-3 or TRBV12-4, the J gene TRBJ1-3; 7 nucleotides line up with TRBD1. Germline trimming cut 6 bases from V and 4 bases from J; bases unmatched to any gene: 3. CDR3 size: 13 residues. The CDR3 reads CASSATGGNTIYF. The CDR3 coding sequence is TGTGCCAGCAGCGCGACAGGGGGAAACACCATATATTTT.

J is TRBJ1-6 and V is TRBV12-5; possibly TRBD1 for D (5 bases). There are 14 residues in the CDR3. The germline V gene encodes CDR1 LGHNT and CDR2 FRNRAP. V was trimmed by 1 base and J by 7 bases, leaving 8 bases between them. CDR3 coding DNA: TGTGCTAGTGGTTTGGCCAGGGTCAATTCACCCCTCCACTTT. This codes for CASGLARVNSPLHF.